These 4 T cell receptor beta chains were sequenced from one sample in a study of cytomegalovirus exposure and HLA in healthy donors. Primers: 60 Vbeta forward and 13 Jbeta reverse. Some clones are missing from TCRdb's copy, which holds only in-frame ones; the method was immunoSEQ multiplex PCR. The table has about 170,000 clones, more than 70% seen once. The sequenced sample consisted of PBMCs. These receptors came from a male donor in good health and CMV-seronegative.

This chain links TRBV4-1 with TRBJ1-1, with TRBD1 matching over 9 bases. After removal of 1 base from V and 10 bases from J, the junction contained 10 bases not matched to a gene. The CDR3 covers 15 residues. Germline CDR1 and CDR2: MGHRA and YSYEKL. CDR3 bases: TGCGCCAGCAGCCAAGGGGGACAGGGTATATTCGGAGCTTTCTTT. This gives the protein CASSQGGQGIFGAFF.

The J gene is TRBJ1-2, the V gene TRBV11-2, with D unresolved. Germline-derived CDR1 and CDR2 are SGHAT and FQNNGV. This CDR3 contains 13 residues. V was pared by 1 base and J by 4 bases, with 7 bases between. CDR3 amino acids: CASSLGGPYGYTF. The CDR3 DNA sequence: TGTGCCAGCAGCTTAGGAGGCCCCTATGGCTACACCTTC.

The rearrangement joins TRBV6-1 to TRBJ1-5, with D possibly TRBD1 on 6 matching bases. CDR1 MNHNS and CDR2 SASEGT come from the germline V gene. The V end was cut by 1 base, the J end by 5 bases, with 12 bases between. CDR3 length equals 15 residues. The CDR3 nucleotides are TGTGCCAGCAGTGAAGGGGGGGGGCCGCATCAGCCCCAGCATTTT. Residues: CASSEGGGPHQPQHF.

The rearrangement uses TRBV2 and TRBJ2-2, with D possibly TRBD1 on 6 matching bases. This CDR3 region has 14 residues. Germline V gene data show CDR1 as SNHLY and CDR2 as FYNNEI. In DNA form, the CDR3 reads TGTGCATTCGCAGCGAGCAGGGGCACCGGGGAGCTGTTTTTT. Translated: CAFAASRGTGELFF.